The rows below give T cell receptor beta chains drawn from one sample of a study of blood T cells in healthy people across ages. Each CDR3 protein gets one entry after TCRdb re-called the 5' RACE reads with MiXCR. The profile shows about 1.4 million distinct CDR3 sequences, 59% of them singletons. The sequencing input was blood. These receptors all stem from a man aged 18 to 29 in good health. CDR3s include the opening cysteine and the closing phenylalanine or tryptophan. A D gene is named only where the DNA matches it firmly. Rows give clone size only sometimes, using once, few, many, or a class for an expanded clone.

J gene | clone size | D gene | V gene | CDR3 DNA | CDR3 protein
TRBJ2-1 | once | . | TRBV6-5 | TGTGCCACCAATGTAGGGCTCGGTGAGCAGTTCTTC | CATNVGLGEQFF
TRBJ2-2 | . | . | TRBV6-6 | TGTGCCAGCACATACAGAGACGGAGACACCGGGGAGCTGTTTTTT | CASTYRDGDTGELFF
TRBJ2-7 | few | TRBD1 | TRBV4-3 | TGCGCCAGCAGCCCCTCTTGGGACAGGGGCTTATACGAGCAGTACTTC | CASSPSWDRGLYEQYF
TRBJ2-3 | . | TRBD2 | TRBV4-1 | TGCGCCAGCAGCCCCAAAGTCGGACTAGCGGGAGGAGTGGTTGCAGATACGCAGTATTTT | CASSPKVGLAGGVVADTQYF
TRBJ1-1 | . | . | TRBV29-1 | TGCAGCGTTCTCCACCGGGAAGCTTTCTTT | CSVLHREAFF
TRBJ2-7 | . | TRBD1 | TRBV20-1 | TGCAGTGCTCCAAGACCGGGACAGGGGTCCTACGAGCAGTACTTC | CSAPRPGQGSYEQYF
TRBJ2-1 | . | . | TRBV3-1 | TGTGCCAGCAGCCAAGTCTGGGGATACAATGAGCAGTTCTTC | CASSQVWGYNEQFF
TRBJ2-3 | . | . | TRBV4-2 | TGTGCCAGCAGCCCGACCGGAGTTACGCAGTATTTT | CASSPTGVTQYF
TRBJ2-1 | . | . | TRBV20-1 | TGCAGTGCTAGCGATGACAATCTGGGGCAGTTCTTC | CSASDDNLGQFF
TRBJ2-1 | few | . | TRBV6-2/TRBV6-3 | TGTGCCAGCACCATAGACAGCATCCTGTTCTTC | CASTIDSILFF
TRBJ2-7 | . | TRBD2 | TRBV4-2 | TGTGCCAGCAGCCAAGTCCGGCTAGCGGGGGGAACCTCCAGGGGGGAGCAGTACTTC | CASSQVRLAGGTSRGEQYF
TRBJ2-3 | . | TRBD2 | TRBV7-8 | TGTGCCAGCAGCGCCCTAAACAGCGGGGGGCCCACAGATACGCAGTATTTT | CASSALNSGGPTDTQYF
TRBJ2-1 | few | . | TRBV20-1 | TGCAGTGCTAGCCGGAATTACGAGCAGTTCTTC | CSASRNYEQFF
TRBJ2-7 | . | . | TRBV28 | TGTGCCAGCAGTTTCCGCGATGCCTACTACGAGCAGTACTTC | CASSFRDAYYEQYF
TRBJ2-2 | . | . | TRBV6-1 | TGTGCCAGCAGCCTCCGGGCCGACACCGGGGAGCTGTTTTTT | CASSLRADTGELFF
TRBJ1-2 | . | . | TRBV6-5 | TGTGCCAGCACCCCCAGGGCCCGAGTGGGCTATGGCTACACCTTC | CASTPRARVGYGYTF
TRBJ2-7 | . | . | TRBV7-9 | TGTGCCAGCAGCCCTTACTTGGGGGAGCAGTACTTC | CASSPYLGEQYF
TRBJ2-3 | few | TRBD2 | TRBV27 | TGTGCCAGCAGTATACTAGCGGGGGCCACAGATACGCAGTATTTT | CASSILAGATDTQYF
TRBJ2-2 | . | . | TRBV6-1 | TGTGCCAGCAGCCCTGGGTTAGCGGAGAACACCGGGGAGCTGTTTTTT | CASSPGLAENTGELFF
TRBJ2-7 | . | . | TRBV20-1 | TGCAGTGCTAGAGACTCCCTAAGCTCCTACGAGCAGTACTTC | CSARDSLSSYEQYF
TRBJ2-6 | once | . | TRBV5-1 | TGCGCCAGCAGCTTATATCAACCCGGCTCTGGGGCCAACGTCCTGACTTTC | CASSLYQPGSGANVLTF
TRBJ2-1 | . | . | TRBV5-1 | TGCGCCAGCAGCTTGGACAAGAGATGGGAGACCCAGTTCTTC | CASSLDKRWETQFF
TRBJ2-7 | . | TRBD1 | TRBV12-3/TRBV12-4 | TGTGCCAGCAGTCGCGGACAGGAGCCCTACGAGCAGTACTTC | CASSRGQEPYEQYF
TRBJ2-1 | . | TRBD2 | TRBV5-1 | TGCGCCAGCAAGACCCTAGCGGGAGGGGAAGGTGAGCAGTTCTTC | CASKTLAGGEGEQFF
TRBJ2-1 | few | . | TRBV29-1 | TGCAGCGTTGAAGAATCCCTCCGGGAAACCACTTTCGATGAGCAGTTCTTC | CSVEESLRETTFDEQFF
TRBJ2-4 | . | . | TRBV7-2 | TGTGCCAGCAGCGTTCACGAAAGACCTCTAGCCAAAAACATTCAGTACTTC | CASSVHERPLAKNIQYF
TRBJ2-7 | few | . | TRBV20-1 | TGCAGTGCTAAATGGGGTTACGAGCAGTACTTC | CSAKWGYEQYF
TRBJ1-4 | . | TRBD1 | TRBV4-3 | TGCGCCAGCAGCCAAGACCGACAGGGCTGGGAAAAACTGTTTTTT | CASSQDRQGWEKLFF
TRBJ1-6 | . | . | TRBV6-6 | TGTGCCAGCAGCGTGCAGTTCTATAATTCACCCCTCCACTTT | CASSVQFYNSPLHF
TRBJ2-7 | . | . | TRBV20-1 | TGCAGTGCGAGCCTCCCATTAGACGGGGGCGAGCAGTACTTC | CSASLPLDGGEQYF
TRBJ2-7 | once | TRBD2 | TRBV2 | TGTGCCAGCCAGGTCCGGGAGGTCCACGAGCAGTACTTC | CASQVREVHEQYF
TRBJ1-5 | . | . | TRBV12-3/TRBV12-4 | TGTGCCAGCAGTTTTTTTGCGGGGATCCCTCAGCCCCAGCATTTT | CASSFFAGIPQPQHF
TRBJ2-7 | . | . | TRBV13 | TGTGCCAGCAGCTTAGGCCCACGGTTGGGCGAGCAGTACTTC | CASSLGPRLGEQYF
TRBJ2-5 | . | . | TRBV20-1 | TGCAGTGCCTACAGCTTGCTTGTCCAAGAGACCCAGTACTTC | CSAYSLLVQETQYF
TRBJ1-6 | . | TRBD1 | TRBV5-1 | TGCGCCAGCAGTCGAGTCGGGACAGGGGGCTCCTATAATTCACCCCTCCACTTT | CASSRVGTGGSYNSPLHF
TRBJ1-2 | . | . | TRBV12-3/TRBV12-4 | TGTGCCAGCAGCCGCCGCGGGGGGGACTATGGCTACACCTTC | CASSRRGGDYGYTF
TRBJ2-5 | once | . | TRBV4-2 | TGTGCCAGCAGCCAAGTGTACATTGGCTATCAAGAGACCCAGTACTTC | CASSQVYIGYQETQYF
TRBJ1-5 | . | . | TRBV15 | TGTGCCACCAGCCCCTACACTAGCAATCAGCCCCAGCATTTT | CATSPYTSNQPQHF
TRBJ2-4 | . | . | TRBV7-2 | TGTGCCAGCAGCTTAGGAGGACGGGCGGAGAACATTCAGTACTTC | CASSLGGRAENIQYF
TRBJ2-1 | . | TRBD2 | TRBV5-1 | TGCGCCAGCAGCTTAAAGGGACTAGCGTTTTACAATGAGCAGTTCTTC | CASSLKGLAFYNEQFF
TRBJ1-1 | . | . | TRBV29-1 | TGCAGCGGAGGGGTTCGGACTGAAGCTTTCTTT | CSGGVRTEAFF
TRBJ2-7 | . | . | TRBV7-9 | TGTGCCAGCAGCCGGTGGGTCGGTTCCTACGAGCAGTACTTC | CASSRWVGSYEQYF
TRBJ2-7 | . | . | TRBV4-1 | TGCGCCAGCAGCACCGGCTCGGGGAGAGCCTACGAGCAGTACTTC | CASSTGSGRAYEQYF
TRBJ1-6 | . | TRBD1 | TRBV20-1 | TGCAGTGCTAGGGCCGGGACAGGGCATTCACCCCTCCACTTT | CSARAGTGHSPLHF
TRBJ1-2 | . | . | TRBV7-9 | TGTGCCAGCAGCTTCACAGGGAGCCATGGCTACACCTTC | CASSFTGSHGYTF
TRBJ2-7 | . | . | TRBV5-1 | TGCGCCAGCAGCGTGGCCCCCCGGGTAGACCAGTACTTC | CASSVAPRVDQYF
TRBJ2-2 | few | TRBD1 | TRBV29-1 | TGCAGCGTTGGTGGGGGACAGGGGGCCGGGGAGCTGTTTTTT | CSVGGGQGAGELFF
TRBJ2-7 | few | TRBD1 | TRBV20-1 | TGCAGTGCAAAGGACAGGGGGAATCGGGACGAGCAGTACTTC | CSAKDRGNRDEQYF
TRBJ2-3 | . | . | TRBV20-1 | TGCAGTGCTAGATCGGACTCATCCACTTCAGATACGCAGTATTTT | CSARSDSSTSDTQYF